One sample yielded the 13 T cell receptor beta chains listed below, sequenced in a study of T cell repertoires in cytomegalovirus infection. TCRdb fed the reads into MiXCR, producing one record per CDR3 protein. The table shows more than 150,000 distinct CDR3 sequences, with roughly a fifth occurring only once. Input material: PBMCs. The receptors stem from a human donor in good health (CMV status not recorded). Some clones in this sample may be carry-over from other donors' samples.

This clonotype was observed a handful of times. This chain joins TRBV7-3 and TRBJ2-2; D unclear. Germline values: CDR1 SGHTA, CDR2 FQGTGA. The length of the CDR3 is 12 residues. Between the trimmed V and J ends, which lost 5 bases and 5 bases, there was a span of 6 bases. CDR3 nucleotide sequence: TGTGCCAGCAGCGTTACAACCGGGGAGCTGTTTTTT. This translates into CASSVTTGELFF.

The gene calls are TRBV3-1 and TRBJ1-5; D is uncertain. The CDR3 loop spans 14 amino acids. V dropped 3 bases and J dropped 5 bases, with 11 bases sitting between them. Germline V gives CDR1 LGHDT, CDR2 YNNKEL (reference sequence). Written as DNA, the CDR3 is TGTGCCAGCAGCCAGGCGGGTGGAGATCAGCCCCAGCATTTT. Protein product: CASSQAGGDQPQHF.

This clonotype was counted many times. The chain couples TRBV7-2 to TRBJ2-1; a weak D match, TRBD2 (6 bases). Germline V gene data show CDR1 as SGHTA and CDR2 as FQGNSA. V lost 1 base, J lost 3 bases, and 13 bases lay in between. The CDR3 loop spans 16 amino acids. CDR3 loop: CASSLDAGRDYNEQFF. CDR3 DNA sequence: TGTGCCAGCAGCTTAGATGCGGGGAGAGACTACAATGAGCAGTTCTTC.

This clonotype was detected many times. The V call is TRBV7-2, the J call TRBJ2-3; possibly TRBD2 for D (5 bases). V was trimmed by 1 base and J by 2 bases, leaving 10 bases between them. The germline V gene has CDR1 SGHTA and CDR2 FQGNSA. This CDR3 has 15 amino acids. CDR3 sequence reads: CASSLGAVVTDTQYF. In nucleotides, the CDR3 is TGTGCCAGCAGCTTAGGAGCGGTAGTCACAGATACGCAGTATTTT.

This sequence joins TRBV14 and TRBJ2-7; D may be TRBD1 (6 bases). This CDR3 region has 14 residues. Germline V lookup: CDR1 SGHDN, CDR2 FVKESK. Trimming removed 3 bases at V and 3 bases at J, with 12 bases between. The CDR3 protein is CASSQTGRIYEQYF. CDR3 in DNA: TGTGCCAGCAGCCAGACAGGCAGGATCTACGAGCAGTACTTC. Variable domain in full (rest from reference TRBV14 and TRBJ2-7): EAGVTQFPSHSVIEKGQTVTLRCDPISGHDNLYWYRRVMGKEIKFLLHFVKESKQDESGMPNNRFLAERTGGTYSTLKVQPAELEDSGVYFCASSQTGRIYEQYFGPGTRLTVT.

This clonotype occurred many times. The chain employs TRBV6-5 and TRBJ2-7; weak D call: TRBD2 (6 bases). Trimming cost V 4 bases and J 3 bases, with 16 bases left between them. This CDR3 contains 15 residues. CDR1 MNHEY and CDR2 SVGAGI come from the germline V gene. This CDR3 is CASSSYPGAYYEQYF. CDR3 in DNA: TGTGCCAGCAGTTCATACCCGGGAGCCTACTACGAGCAGTACTTC.

The V call is TRBV5-1, the J call TRBJ1-2, with D tentatively TRBD1 (5 bases). CDR3 length equals 14 residues. Looked up from germline, CDR1 is SGHRS and CDR2 is YFSETQ. Between the trimmed V and J ends, which lost 7 bases and 4 bases, there was a span of 17 bases. CDR3 region: CASQIQEGGYGYTF. For the CDR3, the DNA is TGCGCCAGCCAAATACAGGAAGGTGGCTATGGCTACACCTTC. The whole variable domain, remainder taken from reference TRBV5-1 and TRBJ1-2, is KAGVTQTPRYLIKTRGQQVTLSCSPISGHRSVSWYQQTPGQGLQFLFEYFSETQRNKGNFPGRFSGRQFSNSRSEMNVSTLELGDSALYLCASQIQEGGYGYTFGSGTRLTVV.

This clonotype turned up a few times. A much larger clone differs by one base, so this may be a read error. This chain uses TRBV7-9 with TRBJ2-7; D may be TRBD2 (7 bases). The CDR3 has 16 amino acids. The V gene lost 5 bases and the J gene lost 7 bases, with 24 bases spanning the gap. Germline lookup yields CDR1 SEHNR and CDR2 FQNEAQ (reference sequence). The CDR3 protein is CASSQTGGGSSLEQYF. Here the CDR3 DNA reads TGTGCCAGCAGCCAGACAGGCGGGGGCTCCTCTCTGGAGCAGTACTTC.

This clonotype turned up a few times. This chain links TRBV5-1 with TRBJ2-7; the D is unclear. This CDR3 spans 13 amino acids. V dropped 4 bases and J dropped 4 bases, with 12 bases sitting between them. Germline CDR1 reads SGHRS; CDR2 reads YFSETQ. CDR3 sequence (DNA): TGCGCCAGCAGCGTCGGGCAGCCTTACGAGCAGTACTTC. It encodes CASSVGQPYEQYF.

In DNA, the CDR3 is TGCAGCGTTGTTGGGGGCAGTAGCACAGATACGCAGTATTTT. It translates to CSVVGGSSTDTQYF. The rearrangement uses TRBV29-1 and TRBJ2-3, with D maybe TRBD1 (6 bases). Germline V lookup: CDR1 SQVTM, CDR2 ANQGSEA. The CDR3 extends over 14 amino acids. Trimming removed 4 bases from V and 0 bases from J, with 11 bases in between.

Ten or more counts support this clonotype. The rearrangement uses TRBV7-2 and TRBJ2-3, with D possibly TRBD2 on 5 matching bases. The germline gives CDR1 SGHTA, CDR2 FQGNSA. Trimming removed 8 bases at V and 3 bases at J, with 9 bases between. There are 12 residues in the CDR3. The DNA for the CDR3 is TGTGCCAGCCACCCGGGGACAGATACGCAGTATTTT. The encoded protein is CASHPGTDTQYF.

This clonotype was recorded a few times. V usage is TRBV3-1 and J usage is TRBJ1-6; possible D gene TRBD1, 6 bases. V lost 0 bases and J 5 bases, leaving 17 bases between the germline ends. Germline V gives CDR1 LGHDT, CDR2 YNNKEL (reference sequence). There are 18 residues in the CDR3. The CDR3 DNA is TGTGCCAGCAGCCAAGATAGAAGGGGAAACAGGGATAATTCACCCCTCCACTTT. This sequence encodes CASSQDRRGNRDNSPLHF.

The V and J genes are TRBV28 and TRBJ1-2; possibly TRBD1 for D (5 bases). Germline-derived CDR1 and CDR2 are MDHEN and SYDVKM. The CDR3 runs to 16 residues. Trimming left V 6 bases short and J 1 base short, with 18 bases between. The CDR3 DNA sequence: TGTGCCAGCAGCTTGGGACGGAGGAATATTAACTATGGCTACACCTTC. Translated, it gives CASSLGRRNINYGYTF.